This TCR beta chain derives from a study of blood T cell repertoires in COVID-19. Overall study context: The United States, Italy and Spain supplied acute and convalescent COVID-19 samples. T cells, B-cell-depleted T cells, or PBMCs provided the cDNA or gDNA that served as material.

Trimming took 5 bases from V and 7 from J; bases not matched to a gene: 9. CDR1 and CDR2 from the germline V gene are SGHNT and YYREEE (reference sequence). This CDR3 is 14 amino acids long. Per the authors' pipeline: Counts of nucleated cells, estimated from reference gene primer amplification, were obtained. The data were produced by immunoSEQ multiplex PCR, yet TCRdb's version contains in-frame clones alone and is incomplete. V, J and clone size are taken as reported in that table, and D and trimming were inferred from the DNA itself. This sample has approximately 170,000 clones, with roughly 90% found just once.

This TCR came from a man aged 60 to 69 with active or convalescent COVID-19. The chain couples TRBV5-4 to TRBJ2-7; 10 positions agree with TRBD1. The specimen sequenced was peripheral blood. The CDR3 DNA reads as TGTGCCAGCAGTCCAACCGGGACAGGGGTAGAGCAGTACTTC. The encoded protein is CASSPTGTGVEQYF.